This T cell receptor beta chain was observed in a study of T cell repertoires in cytomegalovirus infection. This clonotype turned up a few times. TCRdb passed the reads through MiXCR, listing each CDR3 protein once. Here the sample spans under 300,000 distinct CDR3 sequences, 17% being singletons. Per the germline V gene, CDR1 is MNHEY and CDR2 is SMNVEV (reference sequence). The CDR3 has 16 amino acids. V was trimmed by 7 bases and J by 0 bases, leaving 16 bases between them. Material for sequencing was CD8+ T cells from PBMCs. The clonotype was recovered from a human donor in good health (CMV status not recorded). Some clones in this sample may be carry-over from other donors' samples. V and J are TRBV27 and TRBJ2-1, with D perhaps matching TRBD2 (5 bases). CDR3 region: CASNFGVGPSYNEQFF. The CDR3 coding sequence is TGTGCCAGCAATTTCGGGGTGGGTCCCTCCTACAATGAGCAGTTCTTC.